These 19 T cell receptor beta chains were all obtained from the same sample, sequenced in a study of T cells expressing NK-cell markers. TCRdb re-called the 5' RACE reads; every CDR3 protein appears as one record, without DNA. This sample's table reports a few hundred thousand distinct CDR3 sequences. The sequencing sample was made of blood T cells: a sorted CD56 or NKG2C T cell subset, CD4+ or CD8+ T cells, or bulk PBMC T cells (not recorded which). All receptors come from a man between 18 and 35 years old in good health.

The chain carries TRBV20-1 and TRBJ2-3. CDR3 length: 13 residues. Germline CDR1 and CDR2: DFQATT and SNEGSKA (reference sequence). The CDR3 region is CSARQPNTDTQYF.

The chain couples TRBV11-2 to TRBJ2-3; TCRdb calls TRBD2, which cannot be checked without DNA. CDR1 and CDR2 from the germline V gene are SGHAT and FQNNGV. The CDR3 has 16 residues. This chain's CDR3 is CASSLRLAGSSDTQYF. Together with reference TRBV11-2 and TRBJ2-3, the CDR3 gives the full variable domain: EAGVAQSPRYKIIEKRQSVAFWCNPISGHATLYWYQQILGQGPKLLIQFQNNGVVDDSQLPKDRFSAERLKGVDSTLKIQPAKLEDSAVYLCASSLRLAGSSDTQYFGPGTRLTVL.

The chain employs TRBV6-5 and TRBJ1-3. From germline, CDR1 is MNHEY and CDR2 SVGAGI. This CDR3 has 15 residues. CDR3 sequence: CASSYSLSSGNTIYF.

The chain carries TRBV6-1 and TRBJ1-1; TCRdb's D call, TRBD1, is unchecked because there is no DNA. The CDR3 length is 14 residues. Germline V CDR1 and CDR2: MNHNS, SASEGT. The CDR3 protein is CASSDRAGQSEAFF.

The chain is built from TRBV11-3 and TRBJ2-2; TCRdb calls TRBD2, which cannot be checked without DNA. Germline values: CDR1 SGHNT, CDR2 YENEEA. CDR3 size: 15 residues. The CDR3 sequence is CASSSSGLWSGELFF.

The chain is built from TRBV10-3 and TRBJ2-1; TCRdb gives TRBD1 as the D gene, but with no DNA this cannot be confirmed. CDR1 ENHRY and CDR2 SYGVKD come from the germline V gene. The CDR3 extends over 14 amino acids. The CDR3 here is CAITGQGSYNEQFF.

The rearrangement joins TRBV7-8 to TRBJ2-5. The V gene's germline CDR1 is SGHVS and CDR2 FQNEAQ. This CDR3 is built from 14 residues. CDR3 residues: CASSLVRWIETQYF.

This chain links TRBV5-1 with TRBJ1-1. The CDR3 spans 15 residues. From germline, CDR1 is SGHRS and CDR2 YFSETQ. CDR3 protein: CASSFRLGGNTEAFF.

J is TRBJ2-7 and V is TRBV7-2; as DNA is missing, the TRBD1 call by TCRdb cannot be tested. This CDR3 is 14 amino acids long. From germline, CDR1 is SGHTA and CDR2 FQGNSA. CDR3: CASKSVRSGHEQYF.

The CDR3 reads CASSSGQGMGSPLHF. The chain combines TRBV5-1 with TRBJ1-6. The CDR3 loop spans 15 amino acids. Germline-derived CDR1 and CDR2 are SGHRS and YFSETQ. The full variable domain, completed using reference TRBV5-1 and TRBJ1-6, is KAGVTQTPRYLIKTRGQQVTLSCSPISGHRSVSWYQQTPGQGLQFLFEYFSETQRNKGNFPGRFSGRQFSNSRSEMNVSTLELGDSALYLCASSSGQGMGSPLHFGNGTRLTVT.

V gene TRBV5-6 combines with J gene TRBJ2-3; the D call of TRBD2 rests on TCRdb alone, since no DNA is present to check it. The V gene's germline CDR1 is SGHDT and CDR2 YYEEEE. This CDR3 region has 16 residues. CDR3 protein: CASSSNGREGSDTQYF.

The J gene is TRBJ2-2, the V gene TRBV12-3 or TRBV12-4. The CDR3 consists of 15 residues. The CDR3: CASRFAGASEGELFF.

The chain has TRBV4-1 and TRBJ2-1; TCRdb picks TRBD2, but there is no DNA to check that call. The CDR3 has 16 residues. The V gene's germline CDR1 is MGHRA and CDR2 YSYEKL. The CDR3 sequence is CASSQFPLAGLNEQFF.

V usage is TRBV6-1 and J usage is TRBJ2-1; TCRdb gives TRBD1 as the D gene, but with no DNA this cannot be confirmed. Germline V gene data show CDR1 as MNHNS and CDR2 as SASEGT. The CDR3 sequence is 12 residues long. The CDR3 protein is CASRRGRNEQFF.

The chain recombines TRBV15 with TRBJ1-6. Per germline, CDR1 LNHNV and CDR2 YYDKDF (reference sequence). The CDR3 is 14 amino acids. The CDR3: CATSRDEANSPLHF.

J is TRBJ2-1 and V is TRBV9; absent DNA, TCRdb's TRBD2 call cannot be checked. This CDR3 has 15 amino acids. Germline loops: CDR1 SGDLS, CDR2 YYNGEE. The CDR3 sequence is CASSAERVTYNEQFF.

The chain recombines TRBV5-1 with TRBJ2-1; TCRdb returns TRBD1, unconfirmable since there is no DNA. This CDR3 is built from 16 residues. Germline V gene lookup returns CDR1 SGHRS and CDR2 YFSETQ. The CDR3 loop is CASSGRLGGGLNEQFF.

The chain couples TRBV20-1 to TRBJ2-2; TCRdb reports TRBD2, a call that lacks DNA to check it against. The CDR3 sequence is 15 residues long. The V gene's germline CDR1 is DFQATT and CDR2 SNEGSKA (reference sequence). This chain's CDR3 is CSAKPWGLNTGELFF.

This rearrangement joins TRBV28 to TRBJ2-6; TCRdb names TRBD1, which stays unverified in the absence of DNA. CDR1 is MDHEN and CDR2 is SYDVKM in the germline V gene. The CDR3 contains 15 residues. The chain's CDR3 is CASSLGDRVSNVLTF.